Presented here are 11 T cell receptor beta chains from one specimen sequenced in a study of blood T cell repertoires in COVID-19. The data were produced by immunoSEQ multiplex PCR, yet TCRdb's version contains in-frame clones alone and is incomplete. The profile covers 75,000 to 95,000 clones, with around nine tenths appearing a single time and about a sixth taken by the ten largest. Sequenced input: peripheral blood. The receptors come from a woman aged 55-69 years with COVID-19, enrolled during active disease.

The rearrangement links TRBV4-1 to TRBJ2-1, with 7 bases fitting TRBD2. Germline CDR1 is MGHRA and CDR2 is YSYEKL. Trimming took 1 base from V and 0 from J; bases not matched to a gene: 3. CDR3 length: 16 amino acids. CDR3 region: CASSQVRTSSYNEQFF. Here the CDR3 DNA reads TGCGCCAGCAGCCAAGTCAGGACTAGCTCCTACAATGAGCAGTTCTTC.

The chain combines TRBV10-3 with TRBJ2-3; 7 bases align to TRBD2. From germline, CDR1 is ENHRY and CDR2 SYGVKD. V dropped 3 bases and J dropped 1; count of bases not matched to a gene: 7. CDR3 length: 16 amino acids. The CDR3 DNA is TGTGCCATCAGTGACCCGGCGGGAGTGGGCACAGATACGCAGTATTTT. Protein sequence: CAISDPAGVGTDTQYF.

The chain's CDR3 is CASSRDRGTYEQYF. The CDR3 coding sequence is TGTGCCAGCAGCAGAGACAGGGGGACCTACGAGCAGTACTTC. The chain recombines TRBV5-4 with TRBJ2-7; 9 nucleotides line up with TRBD1. Germline CDR1 and CDR2: SGHNT and YYREEE (reference sequence). V was clipped by 4 bases and J by 2 bases; unmatched bases: 4. This CDR3 has 14 residues. Filled out from reference TRBV5-4 and TRBJ2-7, the complete variable domain reads ETGVTQSPTHLIKTRGQQVTLRCSSQSGHNTVSWYQQALGQGPQFIFQYYREEENGRGNFPPRFSGLQFPNYSSELNVNALELDDSALYLCASSRDRGTYEQYFGPGTRLTVT.

This chain links TRBV7-2 with TRBJ2-3; 10 nucleotides line up with TRBD2. This CDR3 region has 16 residues. The V segment lost 0 bases and the J segment 2 bases; nucleotides outside the gene matches: 2. The V gene's germline CDR1 is SGHTA and CDR2 FQGNSA. The CDR3 DNA follows: TGTGCCAGCAGCTTAGCTAGCGGGGGGTCCACAGATACGCAGTATTTT. This translates into CASSLASGGSTDTQYF.

The V call is TRBV9, the J call TRBJ2-3; 9 positions agree with TRBD1. The CDR3 loop spans 16 amino acids. Germline V gene data show CDR1 as SGDLS and CDR2 as YYNGEE. V trimming: 3 bases; J trimming: 2 bases; junction bases outside the gene matches: 7. CDR3 amino acids: CASSAVGQGATDTQYF. Written as DNA, the CDR3 is TGTGCCAGCAGCGCCGTGGGACAGGGTGCCACAGATACGCAGTATTTT.

This rearrangement joins TRBV28 to TRBJ1-1; a possible D gene is TRBD1 (5 bases). This CDR3 region has 15 residues. V was clipped by 6 bases and J by 0 bases, with 14 bases between them. Germline V lookup: CDR1 MDHEN, CDR2 SYDVKM. The CDR3 spells CASRFRQLMNTEAFF. The DNA for the CDR3 is TGTGCCAGCAGATTTAGACAGCTCATGAACACTGAAGCTTTCTTT.

This clone was seen a handful of times. The V gene is TRBV7-2, the J gene TRBJ2-1; weak D call: TRBD2 (5 bases). Looked up from germline, CDR1 is SGHTA and CDR2 is FQGNSA. The CDR3 has 14 residues. The V end was cut by 2 bases, the J end by 9 bases, with 14 bases between. The CDR3 region is CASSLQWGGGEQFF. In DNA, the CDR3 is TGTGCCAGCAGCTTACAGTGGGGTGGAGGTGAGCAGTTCTTC.

The DNA for the CDR3 is TGTGCCAGCAGTGATGGGCGGGTATCCTACGAGCAGTACTTC. This encodes CASSDGRVSYEQYF. The chain uses TRBV2 and TRBJ2-7; D perhaps matches TRBD2 (5 bases). Trimming stripped 3 bases from V and 1 base from J, with 10 bases between. CDR3 length: 14 residues. Germline V gene lookup returns CDR1 SNHLY and CDR2 FYNNEI.

The rearrangement uses TRBV11-2 and TRBJ2-5; TRBD1 aligns across 9 bases. Germline V gene lookup returns CDR1 SGHAT and CDR2 FQNNGV. The trim removed 5 bases at V and 0 bases at J, leaving 10 bases unmatched. The CDR3 runs 17 residues. The CDR3 DNA reads as TGTGCCAGCAGCCTACAGGGGGCGTTCCTGTACCAAGAGACCCAGTACTTC. Protein product: CASSLQGAFLYQETQYF.

The CDR3 here is CASSSAGYNYGYTF. DNA of the CDR3: TGCGCCAGCAGCTCCGCAGGGTACAATTATGGCTACACCTTC. V gene TRBV5-1 combines with J gene TRBJ1-2; the D gene is possibly TRBD1 (5 bases). Trimming stripped 3 bases from V and 5 bases from J, with 14 bases between. The V gene's germline CDR1 is SGHRS and CDR2 YFSETQ. The CDR3 length is 14 residues.

The chain carries TRBV5-1 and TRBJ1-1; D gene unclear. Trimming took off 0 bases at V and 5 bases at J, with 14 bases between the two ends. The CDR3 runs to 15 residues. Germline CDR1 and CDR2: SGHRS and YFSETQ. DNA of the CDR3: TGCGCCAGCAGCTTGGGGGCAAGGGCGGGAACTGAAGCTTTCTTT. Encoded protein: CASSLGARAGTEAFF.